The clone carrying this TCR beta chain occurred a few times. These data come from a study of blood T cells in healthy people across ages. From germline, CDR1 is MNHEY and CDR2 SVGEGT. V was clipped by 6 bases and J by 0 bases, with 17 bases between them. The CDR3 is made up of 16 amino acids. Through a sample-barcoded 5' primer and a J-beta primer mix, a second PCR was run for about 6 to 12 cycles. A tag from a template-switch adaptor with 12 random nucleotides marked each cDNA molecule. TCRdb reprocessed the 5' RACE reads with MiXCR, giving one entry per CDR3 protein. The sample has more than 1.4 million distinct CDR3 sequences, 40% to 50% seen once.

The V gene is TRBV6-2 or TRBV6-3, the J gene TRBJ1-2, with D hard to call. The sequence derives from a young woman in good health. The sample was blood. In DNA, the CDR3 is TGTGCCAGCAGCCTCGATCCAGGAAATCCTAACTATGGCTACACCTTC. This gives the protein CASSLDPGNPNYGYTF.